The 24 T cell receptor beta chains listed next were all sequenced from one sample in a study of T cell responses to AZD1222 COVID-19 vaccine. TCRdb keeps only in-frame clones here, not all; method: immunoSEQ multiplex PCR. The sample carries approximately 170,000 clones, 75% to 95% recorded once. The sample here was peripheral blood, taken on day 0 of AZD1222 vaccination. The receptors shown here come from an adult in good health.

The chain recombines TRBV2 with TRBJ2-1, with 7 bases fitting TRBD2. V gave up 8 bases and J gave up 6 bases; unmatched junction bases: 10. The CDR3 is 14 amino acids. Looked up from germline, CDR1 is SNHLY and CDR2 is FYNNEI. CDR3 loop: CASQGLTGSNEQFF. The CDR3 DNA reads as TGTGCCAGCCAGGGACTAACGGGAAGCAATGAGCAGTTCTTC.

The gene calls are TRBV6-5 and TRBJ1-5, with D unresolved. The CDR3 runs to 12 residues. V gave up 6 bases and J gave up 5 bases, with 8 bases separating them. Germline V gene sequence: CDR1 MNHEY, CDR2 SVGAGI. The CDR3 spells CASSPAYQPQHF. The CDR3 DNA reads as TGTGCCAGCAGCCCCGCCTATCAGCCCCAGCATTTT.

The V gene is TRBV6-4, the J gene TRBJ2-5, with TRBD1 matching 11 bases. CDR1 is MRHNA, CDR2 SNTAGT, per germline. V trimming: 2 bases; J trimming: 5 bases; junction bases outside the gene matches: 19. This CDR3 comprises 20 residues. The CDR3 loop is CASSDLCFRTGGNEWETQYF. The CDR3 DNA reads TGTGCCAGCAGTGACCTATGTTTTCGGACAGGGGGCAACGAATGGGAGACCCAGTACTTC.

The V and J genes are TRBV30 and TRBJ2-2, with TRBD1 as a possible D gene (6 bases). With 0 bases removed from V and 4 bases from J, the gap between germline ends came to 12 bases. Looked up from germline, CDR1 is GTSNPN and CDR2 is SVGIG (reference sequence). This CDR3 comprises 15 residues. CDR3 loop: CAWSVGGHFTGELFF. The CDR3 nucleotides read TGTGCCTGGAGTGTAGGGGGACACTTCACCGGGGAGCTGTTTTTT.

The gene calls are TRBV28 and TRBJ2-1, with 11 bases fitting TRBD2. Germline V gene sequence: CDR1 MDHEN, CDR2 SYDVKM. The ends lost 5 bases at V and 8 bases at J; junction bases unmatched: 8. The CDR3 consists of 15 residues. The CDR3 DNA sequence: TGTGCCAGCAGTGATAGCGGGAGGGGGGAGGATGAGCAGTTCTTC. It codes for CASSDSGRGEDEQFF.

This chain connects TRBV18 to TRBJ2-7; TRBD2 is a possible D gene (5 bases). CDR3 length equals 15 residues. CDR1 KGHSH and CDR2 LQKENI come from the germline V gene. Deletions cut 6 bases from V and 3 bases from J, with 18 bases between. The CDR3 loop reads CASSPTRTGDYEQYF. The CDR3 DNA is TGTGCCAGCTCGCCGACGAGGACTGGAGACTACGAGCAGTACTTC.

The J gene is TRBJ1-2, the V gene TRBV12-3 or TRBV12-4; D is uncertain. Between the trimmed V and J ends, which lost 6 bases and 0 bases, there was a span of 8 bases. This CDR3 region has 13 residues. For the CDR3, the DNA is TGTGCCAGCAGCCCCCACACTAACTATGGCTACACCTTC. This encodes CASSPHTNYGYTF.

The V gene is TRBV2, the J gene TRBJ2-3, with 8 bases aligning to TRBD2. Germline V gene data show CDR1 as SNHLY and CDR2 as FYNNEI. The J segment lost 4 bases and the V segment lost 2 bases, leaving 14 bases of the junction unmatched. The CDR3 length is 18 residues. The CDR3 DNA reads TGTGCCAGCAGTGAACCCCCCCTTGCAGCGGGAGCCGCAGATACGCAGTATTTT. Translated: CASSEPPLAAGAADTQYF.

V gene TRBV28 combines with J gene TRBJ1-2; D is perhaps TRBD1 (6 bases). Trimming took 6 bases from V and 8 from J, leaving 16 bases between them. Germline V gene lookup returns CDR1 MDHEN and CDR2 SYDVKM. The CDR3 runs 13 residues. For the CDR3, the DNA is TGTGCCAGCAGGCTCGGGGGGCGGGAGGGCTACACCTTC. Residues: CASRLGGREGYTF.

The V call is TRBV18, the J call TRBJ1-1, with D tentatively TRBD1 (5 bases). CDR3 length equals 13 residues. CDR1 is KGHSH and CDR2 is LQKENI in the germline V gene. Trimming took off 6 bases at V and 0 bases at J, with 8 bases between the two ends. CDR3 bases: TGTGCCAGCTCGCCGGACATGAACACTGAAGCTTTCTTT. Translation: CASSPDMNTEAFF.

The genes are TRBV7-8 and TRBJ2-3; 16 positions agree with TRBD2. The CDR3 has 17 residues. With 3 bases clipped from V and 3 bases from J, the junction kept 3 bases outside the gene matches. The germline gives CDR1 SGHVS, CDR2 FQNEAQ. CDR3 bases: TGTGCCAGCAGCTTCGGGACTAGCGGGAGGGGGACAGATACGCAGTATTTT. Translated: CASSFGTSGRGTDTQYF.

This chain uses TRBV18 with TRBJ1-6; 9 bases are shared with TRBD1. Trimming at V came to 6 bases and at J to 7 bases, leaving 10 bases not matched to a gene. Looked up from germline, CDR1 is KGHSH and CDR2 is LQKENI. The CDR3 runs to 16 residues. The CDR3 bases are TGTGCCAGCTCTCCGGGACAGGGAGTCCAAAATTCACCCCTCCACTTT. Residues: CASSPGQGVQNSPLHF.

V and J are TRBV18 and TRBJ2-2; maybe TRBD1 (6 bases). CDR3 length: 15 residues. CDR1 KGHSH and CDR2 LQKENI come from the germline V gene. V was shortened by 3 bases and J by 4 bases, with 12 bases between the two germline ends. The CDR3 reads CASSPEGQRTGELFF. CDR3 DNA: TGTGCCAGCTCACCCGAAGGACAGCGCACCGGGGAGCTGTTTTTT.

This chain links TRBV5-6 with TRBJ1-5; unclear D gene. Germline-derived CDR1 and CDR2 are SGHDT and YYEEEE. The germline V and J ends were trimmed by 0 bases and 3 bases, with 7 bases remaining between them. This CDR3 has 14 amino acids. DNA for the CDR3: TGTGCCAGCAGCTTGGGACCCCCCAATCAGCCCCAGCATTTT. This encodes CASSLGPPNQPQHF.

CDR3 sequence (DNA): TGTGCCAGCAGCCAAAGATCGGTGAGAACGAACACTGAAGCTTTCTTT. Translation gives CASSQRSVRTNTEAFF. This chain connects TRBV3-1 (or the pseudogene TRBV3-2) to TRBJ1-1; D unresolved. The V gene lost 2 bases and the J gene lost 1 base, with 14 bases spanning the gap. The germline gives CDR1 LGHDT, CDR2 YNNKEL (reference sequence). The CDR3 contains 16 residues.

This clone came up once. The chain joins TRBV6-5 to TRBJ1-4; D not certain. The CDR3 contains 14 residues. Per the germline V gene, CDR1 is MNHEY and CDR2 is SVGAGI. The V gene lost 5 bases and the J gene lost 10 bases, with 17 bases spanning the gap. CDR3 residues: CASSRSGVDGKLFF. The CDR3 nucleotides are TGTGCCAGCAGTAGGAGCGGGGTGGACGGAAAACTGTTTTTT.

This sequence joins TRBV2 and TRBJ1-2; D not certain. V was trimmed by 5 bases and J by 3 bases, leaving 13 bases between them. The CDR3 sequence is 14 residues long. Germline values: CDR1 SNHLY, CDR2 FYNNEI. For the CDR3, the DNA is TGTGCCAGCAGTCAAAGGACGGGCGACTATGGCTACACCTTC. Protein sequence: CASSQRTGDYGYTF.

The V and J genes are TRBV27 and TRBJ2-7; D unclear. V lost 2 bases to trimming and J lost 3 bases, with 11 bases between them. Germline V gene lookup returns CDR1 MNHEY and CDR2 SMNVEV (reference sequence). The CDR3 consists of 14 residues. The CDR3 is CASSLGPSLYEQYF. DNA for the CDR3: TGTGCCAGCAGTTTAGGCCCCTCTCTCTACGAGCAGTACTTC.

The chain carries TRBV6-5 and TRBJ1-2, with 7 bases matching TRBD1. CDR3 length: 15 amino acids. The V segment lost 2 bases and the J segment 8 bases; nucleotides outside the gene matches: 11. The germline CDR1 and CDR2 sequences are MNHEY and SVGAGI. CDR3 sequence reads: CASSYNPDRLGGYTF. In DNA form, the CDR3 reads TGTGCCAGCAGTTACAACCCGGACAGGTTGGGGGGCTACACCTTC.

The V gene is TRBV27, the J gene TRBJ2-1; a weak D match, TRBD2 (5 bases). V lost 4 bases and J 2 bases, leaving 12 bases between the germline ends. Germline V CDR1 and CDR2: MNHEY, SMNVEV (reference sequence). The CDR3 extends over 15 amino acids. The CDR3 DNA is TGTGCCAGCAGTTATCCCAGCGGCCCCTACAATGAGCAGTTCTTC. Encoded protein: CASSYPSGPYNEQFF.

A single count supports this clone. The chain recombines TRBV10-3 with TRBJ2-3; 9 bases align to TRBD2. With 8 bases clipped from V and 2 bases from J, the junction kept 17 bases outside the gene matches. Germline CDR1 ENHRY, CDR2 SYGVKD. CDR3 length: 18 amino acids. CDR3 DNA: TGTGCCATCGGGAACGGGGTTTTAGCGGGAGAATCCACAGATACGCAGTATTTT. Encoded protein: CAIGNGVLAGESTDTQYF.

The chain uses TRBV28 and TRBJ1-4, with 9 bases lining up with TRBD1. The CDR3 is 14 amino acids. J lost 8 bases, V lost 7 bases, and 8 bases had no gene match. Germline CDR1 is MDHEN and CDR2 is SYDVKM. The CDR3 nucleotides are TGTGCCAGCAAGGACAGGGGTGGAAGGGAAAAACTGTTTTTT. Its protein product is CASKDRGGREKLFF.

The chain employs TRBV11-3 and TRBJ2-3, with D unclear. V lost 2 bases and J 6 bases, leaving 9 bases between the germline ends. Germline loops: CDR1 SGHNT, CDR2 YENEEA. The CDR3 has 13 amino acids. CDR3 amino acids: CASSLNMRDTQYF. The DNA of the CDR3 is TGTGCCAGCAGCTTAAATATGAGGGATACGCAGTATTTT.

V is TRBV19 and J is TRBJ2-7; D is perhaps TRBD2 (6 bases). The CDR3 length is 12 residues. V lost 8 bases to trimming and J lost 6 bases, with 14 bases between them. Germline V gives CDR1 LNHDA, CDR2 SQIVND (reference sequence). CDR3 bases: TGTGCCAGTGGGACTGGTCCGGGCGAGCAGTACTTC. Protein sequence: CASGTGPGEQYF.